This paragraph reports one TCR beta chain. The data were taken from a study of T cell changes during pregnancy in multiple sclerosis. Germline loops: CDR1 MGHRA, CDR2 YSYEKL. V shed 3 bases and J shed 6 bases, with 12 bases lying between them. The length of the CDR3 is 14 residues. Profiled with immunoSEQ multiplex PCR; TCRdb holds only in-frame clones, not every one. The data hold around 37,000 clones, with approximately 90% observed a single time. The TCR sequence derives from a female donor with multiple sclerosis, enrolled in a pregnancy study. The chain couples TRBV4-1 to TRBJ1-5; D possibly corresponds to TRBD1 (6 bases). The specimen was CD8+ T cells from peripheral blood mononuclear cells, collected in the third trimester of pregnancy. CDR3 bases: TGCGCCAGCAGCCAGGATAGACAGGCTCAGCCCCAGCATTTT. It translates to CASSQDRQAQPQHF.